Below, 26 T cell receptor beta chains from the same sample are listed, as sequenced in a study of blood T cell repertoires in COVID-19. Method: immunoSEQ multiplex PCR; TCRdb's copy keeps in-frame clones and lacks some. This table holds about 160,000 clones, about 85% found once. The sample was peripheral blood. These receptors were taken from a woman in her forties or fifties with COVID-19, enrolled during active disease.

The rearrangement uses TRBV7-8 and TRBJ1-1; D is perhaps TRBD1 (5 bases). The CDR3 is made up of 17 amino acids. Per germline, CDR1 SGHVS and CDR2 FQNEAQ. V shed 0 bases and J shed 1 base, with 15 bases lying between them. CDR3: CASSLAMSGWGNTEAFF. The DNA for the CDR3 is TGTGCCAGCAGCTTAGCGATGTCAGGGTGGGGGAACACTGAAGCTTTCTTT.

The chain combines TRBV29-1 with TRBJ2-1; D is unclear. The CDR3 consists of 14 residues. The V and J ends lost 3 bases and 4 bases respectively, with 13 bases between them. Germline V lookup: CDR1 SQVTM, CDR2 ANQGSEA. CDR3 residues: CSVDHPLHYNEQFF. CDR3 coding DNA: TGCAGCGTTGATCACCCTTTACATTACAATGAGCAGTTCTTC.

The V gene is TRBV6-2 or TRBV6-3, the J gene TRBJ2-3, with D maybe TRBD1 (6 bases). CDR3 length: 12 residues. Germline CDR1 is MNHEY and CDR2 is SVGEGT. Trimming took 6 bases from V and 7 from J, leaving 11 bases between them. The DNA for the CDR3 is TGTGCCAGCAGCCACAGGGTTCATACGCAGTATTTT. This codes for CASSHRVHTQYF.

This clone was observed at least ten times. This chain joins TRBV30 and TRBJ1-4; D is uncertain. There are 16 residues in the CDR3. Trimming removed 0 bases at V and 0 bases at J, with 11 bases between. Germline V gives CDR1 GTSNPN, CDR2 SVGIG (reference sequence). Written as DNA, the CDR3 is TGTGCCTGGAGTGTTGGCTCGGGAGCAACTAATGAAAAACTGTTTTTT. This translates into CAWSVGSGATNEKLFF.

CDR3 protein: CASSLQTSGGAFSYNEQFF. The CDR3 DNA reads TGTGCCAGCAGTCTTCAAACTAGCGGGGGGGCCTTCTCCTACAATGAGCAGTTCTTC. This chain connects TRBV2 to TRBJ2-1; 13 positions match TRBD2. Germline V gene data show CDR1 as SNHLY and CDR2 as FYNNEI. The CDR3 extends over 19 amino acids. The junction had 10 bases not matched to a gene; V was cut back by 5 bases and J by 0 bases.

The chain links TRBV28 to TRBJ1-3; D is uncertain. The V gene's germline CDR1 is MDHEN and CDR2 SYDVKM. V gave up 6 bases and J gave up 0 bases, with 12 bases separating them. This CDR3 region has 15 residues. The CDR3 sequence is CASSFRVVSGNTIYF. In nucleotides, the CDR3 is TGTGCCAGCAGCTTTCGGGTAGTCTCTGGAAACACCATATATTTT.

V and J are TRBV10-3 and TRBJ1-1, with D maybe TRBD1 (5 bases). This CDR3 has 14 residues. V was trimmed by 4 bases and J by 2 bases, leaving 11 bases between them. Per germline, CDR1 ENHRY and CDR2 SYGVKD. In DNA form, the CDR3 reads TGTGCCATCAGTGGGGTACAGGTAAACACTGAAGCTTTCTTT. Translated, it gives CAISGVQVNTEAFF.

This chain uses TRBV19 with TRBJ1-4; 10 bases line up with TRBD1. V trimming: 6 bases; J trimming: 4 bases; junction bases outside the gene matches: 11. In germline, CDR1 is LNHDA, CDR2 SQIVND (reference sequence). There are 17 residues in the CDR3. The CDR3 loop reads CASRPAGQGSNNEKLFF. The CDR3 bases are TGTGCCAGTAGGCCCGCGGGACAGGGGTCGAATAATGAAAAACTGTTTTTT.

This chain links TRBV7-2 with TRBJ2-1; 8 nucleotides align to TRBD2. Trimming at V came to 9 bases and at J to 0 bases, leaving 4 bases not matched to a gene. Germline CDR1 SGHTA, CDR2 FQGNSA. CDR3 size: 14 residues. The CDR3 nucleotides read TGTGCCAGTATCCGGGGGGGCTCCTACAATGAGCAGTTCTTC. Its translation is CASIRGGSYNEQFF.

The CDR3, as DNA: TGTGCCAGCAGTTCCCGGGGGGACCCGTTCGGGGAGCAGTACTTC. Translating gives CASSSRGDPFGEQYF. The chain links TRBV28 to TRBJ2-7; 7 bases fit TRBD2. The CDR3 spans 15 residues. CDR1 MDHEN and CDR2 SYDVKM come from the germline V gene. J was trimmed by 7 bases and V by 4 bases; bases with no gene match: 13.

The V call is TRBV19, the J call TRBJ2-1; 7 positions agree with TRBD2. The J segment lost 2 bases and the V segment lost 5 bases, leaving 6 bases of the junction unmatched. CDR1 and CDR2 (germline): LNHDA, SQIVND (reference sequence). The CDR3 totals 15 residues. Here the CDR3 reads CASSLTGTTYNEQFF. DNA of the CDR3: TGTGCCAGTAGTCTTACTGGGACTACCTACAATGAGCAGTTCTTC.

CDR3 sequence: CASSRQGPNTEAFF. CDR3 coding DNA: TGTGCCAGCAGCAGACAGGGACCGAACACTGAAGCTTTCTTT. The V and J genes are TRBV7-2 and TRBJ1-1; 7 bases line up with TRBD1. The V gene's germline CDR1 is SGHTA and CDR2 FQGNSA. J lost 1 base, V lost 5 bases, and 4 bases had no gene match. The CDR3 is 14 amino acids.

The rearrangement links TRBV29-1 to TRBJ1-2, with a tentative D call TRBD1 (6 bases). Germline V gene data show CDR1 as SQVTM and CDR2 as ANQGSEA. Trimming shortened V by 5 bases and J by 4 bases, and 11 bases separated the two germline ends. CDR3 length: 12 amino acids. The CDR3, as DNA: TGCAGCGTTCAGGGGACACTCTATGGCTACACCTTC. Translation: CSVQGTLYGYTF. The whole variable domain, remainder taken from reference TRBV29-1 and TRBJ1-2, is SAVISQKPSRDICQRGTSLTIQCQVDSQVTMMFWYRQQPGQSLTLIATANQGSEATYESGFVIDKFPISRPNLTFSTLTVSNMSPEDSSIYLCSVQGTLYGYTFGSGTRLTVV.

This rearrangement joins TRBV28 to TRBJ1-5; possible D gene TRBD1, 5 bases. The CDR3 has 14 residues. Germline CDR1 reads MDHEN; CDR2 reads SYDVKM. Trimming cost V 7 bases and J 1 base, with 11 bases left between them. The CDR3 coding sequence is TGTGCCAGCACCGCGGGGGGAAGCAATCAGCCCCAGCATTTT. Its protein is CASTAGGSNQPQHF.

This clone was picked up one time. The gene calls are TRBV9 and TRBJ1-4; D might be TRBD1 (6 bases). The ends were cut back, 0 bases at V and 3 bases at J, with 15 bases in the middle. CDR3 length: 17 amino acids. Germline lookup yields CDR1 SGDLS and CDR2 YYNGEE. The CDR3 DNA reads TGTGCCAGCAGCGTAGGGCAGGGGTTAGGAGCTAATGAAAAACTGTTTTTT. This translates into CASSVGQGLGANEKLFF.

The chain combines TRBV2 with TRBJ1-1; TRBD1 agrees at 8 bases. Looked up from germline, CDR1 is SNHLY and CDR2 is FYNNEI. CDR3 length: 15 amino acids. The trim removed 6 bases at V and 0 bases at J, leaving 6 bases unmatched. The CDR3 bases are TGTGCCAGCAGGGGGGACAGGACTATGAACACTGAAGCTTTCTTT. Translation gives CASRGDRTMNTEAFF.

The chain links TRBV19 to TRBJ2-3; D is perhaps TRBD2 (7 bases). The CDR3 length is 14 residues. V was pared by 8 bases and J by 5 bases, with 17 bases between. CDR1 and CDR2 from the germline V gene are LNHDA and SQIVND (reference sequence). The CDR3 nucleotides read TGTGCCAGTCTAAGGGGGGGGTCGGAAGATACGCAGTATTTT. Amino acid sequence: CASLRGGSEDTQYF.

This chain connects TRBV5-4 to TRBJ1-2; the D is unclear. CDR3 size: 14 residues. V was pared by 4 bases and J by 0 bases, with 10 bases between. CDR1 and CDR2 from the germline V gene are SGHNT and YYREEE (reference sequence). The CDR3 DNA follows: TGTGCCAGCAGCCCCGTGGGCCCTAACTATGGCTACACCTTC. The encoded protein is CASSPVGPNYGYTF.

The chain joins TRBV4-2 to TRBJ2-5; 12 nucleotides match TRBD2. The ends lost 3 bases at V and 5 bases at J; junction bases unmatched: 7. This CDR3 is built from 16 residues. Germline CDR1 is LGHNA and CDR2 is YNFKEQ. CDR3 region: CASSQASGGAEETQYF. DNA of the CDR3: TGTGCCAGCAGCCAGGCTAGCGGGGGGGCCGAGGAGACCCAGTACTTC.

The gene calls are TRBV7-3 and TRBJ1-1; 7 bases map to TRBD1. Germline assignment: CDR1 SGHTA and CDR2 FQGTGA. The CDR3 is 15 residues long. V gave up 2 bases and J gave up 0 bases; unmatched junction bases: 3. The CDR3 DNA is TGTGCCAGCAGCTTAGGAGGGGGCATGAACACTGAAGCTTTCTTT. Translated: CASSLGGGMNTEAFF.

The chain joins TRBV19 to TRBJ2-3; TRBD2 might be the D (5 bases). V lost 1 base and J 0 bases, leaving 5 bases between the germline ends. CDR1 LNHDA and CDR2 SQIVND come from the germline V gene (reference sequence). This CDR3 is built from 14 residues. The DNA for the CDR3 is TGTGCCAGTAGTATAGGGACTAGCACAGATACGCAGTATTTT. Translating it yields CASSIGTSTDTQYF. Full variable domain (remainder filled in from reference TRBV19 and TRBJ2-3): DGGITQSPKYLFRKEGQNVTLSCEQNLNHDAMYWYRQDPGQGLRLIYYSQIVNDFQKGDIAEGYSVSREKKESFPLTVTSAQKNPTAFYLCASSIGTSTDTQYFGPGTRLTVL.

This chain joins TRBV5-4 and TRBJ2-1, with 12 bases identical to TRBD2. The trim removed 4 bases at V and 8 bases at J, leaving 7 bases unmatched. The CDR3 sequence is 15 residues long. CDR1 and CDR2 (germline): SGHNT, YYREEE (reference sequence). The CDR3 sequence is CASSRLAGGRDEQFF. In DNA form, the CDR3 reads TGTGCCAGCAGCCGTCTAGCGGGGGGGCGGGATGAGCAGTTCTTC.

The chain carries TRBV18 and TRBJ1-5, with 9 bases lining up with TRBD1. This CDR3 has 16 residues. V shed 3 bases and J 1 base; nucleotides not matched to a gene: 4. Germline values: CDR1 KGHSH, CDR2 LQKENI. In nucleotides, the CDR3 is TGTGCCAGCTCACCGGGACAGGGTAGGAGCAATCAGCCCCAGCATTTT. Encoded protein: CASSPGQGRSNQPQHF.

The chain is built from TRBV6-4 and TRBJ1-2; TRBD1 matches at 12 bases. The germline V gene encodes CDR1 MRHNA and CDR2 SNTAGT. This CDR3 is 15 amino acids long. Unmatched junction bases numbered 3, after V lost 5 bases and J lost 2 bases. The CDR3 coding sequence is TGTGCCAGCAGTCCTGGGACAGGGGGCAACTATGGCTACACCTTC. Its protein product is CASSPGTGGNYGYTF.

The rearrangement joins TRBV7-2 to TRBJ2-1, with D tentatively TRBD2 (5 bases). Germline V CDR1 and CDR2: SGHTA, FQGNSA. Trimming cost V 5 bases and J 10 bases, with 12 bases left between them. The CDR3 spans 12 residues. The DNA for the CDR3 is TGTGCCAGCAGCCTCGACGGACTGGAGCAGTTCTTC. Protein: CASSLDGLEQFF.

The V call is TRBV24-1, the J call TRBJ2-2; tentatively, D is TRBD1 (5 bases). The CDR3 sequence is 16 residues long. CDR1 and CDR2 (germline): KGHDR, SFDVKD. Between the trimmed V and J ends, which lost 2 bases and 4 bases, there was a span of 13 bases. CDR3 coding DNA: TGTGCCACCAGTGATTCGGCCAGGGTCCTCACCGGGGAGCTGTTTTTT. Translated, it gives CATSDSARVLTGELFF.